A single sample gave rise to the 12 T cell receptor beta chains below, sequenced in a study of tumor-infiltrating lymphocytes in primary liver carcinoma. From roughly 18-30 mg of unsorted bulk tissue, DNA and RNA were co-extracted together. Total RNA (around 0.45 ug) served as template for TCR beta cDNA synthesis primed by a constant-region primer. Construction of TCR beta libraries relied on three successive nested multiplex PCR rounds employing slightly modified ARM-PCR. Both of the initial two PCR rounds ran for about 11 cycles and employed TRBV1-TRBV30 forward primers alongside a C-beta reverse primer. TCRdb called the multiplex PCR reads again in MiXCR, with one record for every CDR3 protein. Of 70,000 to 95,000 distinct CDR3 sequences in the sample, 60% to 80% were seen once. Sample: liver tumor tissue from sampling region 4. Subset: tumor region T4, right-lateral pole. Receptors were obtained from a man between 35 and 55 years old with primary liver carcinoma and hepatitis B virus infection.

In the case of this clonotype: Possible read error: a much larger clone is one base away. V usage is TRBV7-9 and J usage is TRBJ1-4, with D maybe TRBD1 (5 bases). Germline CDR1 and CDR2: SEHNR and FQNEAQ (reference sequence). CDR3 length: 14 amino acids. The CDR3 bases are TGTGCCAGCAGCCTGAGTGGGGCTAATGAAAAAGTGTTTTTT. This translates into CASSLSGANEKVFF.

The chain joins TRBV12-3 or TRBV12-4 to TRBJ2-3, with D perhaps matching TRBD1 (6 bases). The CDR3 has 16 residues. Deletions cut 4 bases from V and 4 bases from J, with 18 bases between. CDR3 DNA: TGTGCCAGCAGTTCTACCCCAAGTCAGGGGCCAGATACGCAGTATTTT. Protein sequence: CASSSTPSQGPDTQYF.

With respect to this clonotype: A much larger clonotype is one base distant, so this may be a read error. The V call is TRBV14, the J call TRBJ1-1, with 7 nucleotides matching TRBD1. CDR1 and CDR2 from the germline V gene are SGHDN and FVKESK. The CDR3 has 15 residues. The CDR3 DNA sequence: TGTGCCAGCAGTAATGACAGGGTTATGAACGCTGAAGCTTTCTTT. Its protein is CASSNDRVMNAEAFF.

This clonotype was seen ten or more times. The J gene is TRBJ1-1, the V gene TRBV13; D possibly corresponds to TRBD1 (6 bases). The CDR3 is made up of 16 amino acids. The germline V gene encodes CDR1 PRHDT and CDR2 FYEKMQ (reference sequence). V dropped 1 base and J dropped 1 base, with 13 bases sitting between them. The CDR3 sequence: CASSLAGDIPNTEAFF. Here the CDR3 DNA reads TGTGCCAGCAGCTTAGCTGGGGACATCCCGAACACTGAAGCTTTCTTT.

Comments on this clonotype: Because it lacks the conserved phenylalanine or tryptophan at the end, this CDR3 is likely a read error. J is TRBJ2-1 and V is TRBV29-1; tentatively, D is TRBD1 (5 bases). The CDR3 has 15 amino acids. In germline, CDR1 is SQVTM, CDR2 ANQGSEA. The CDR3 DNA reads TGCAGCGTGGGGCCTCCTTCCAGTTCCTACACTGAGCAGTTCTCC. It translates to CSVGPPSSSYTEQFS.

The sample holds many counts of this clonotype. Being one base from a much bigger clone, this may be a read error. The rearrangement joins TRBV11-2 to TRBJ2-5; D may be TRBD2 (5 bases). Trimming removed 5 bases at V and 7 bases at J, with 11 bases between. Germline V CDR1 and CDR2: SGHAT, FQNNGV. CDR3 length: 12 residues. The CDR3 reads CASSPGIGTQYF. In DNA, the CDR3 is TGTGCCAGCAGCCCGGGGATCGGGACCCAGTACTTC.

This clonotype was detected ten times or more. This sequence joins TRBV5-4 and TRBJ2-7; D possibly corresponds to TRBD2 (6 bases). The CDR3 has 13 residues. Trimming left V 5 bases short and J 5 bases short, with 14 bases between. Per germline, CDR1 SGHNT and CDR2 YYREEE (reference sequence). The CDR3 DNA follows: TGTGCCAGCAGATTTAAGGGAGGCCACGAGCAGTACTTC. Translation gives CASRFKGGHEQYF. The variable domain in full, with the rest retrieved from reference TRBV5-4 and TRBJ2-7, is ETGVTQSPTHLIKTRGQQVTLRCSSQSGHNTVSWYQQALGQGPQFIFQYYREEENGRGNFPPRFSGLQFPNYSSELNVNALELDDSALYLCASRFKGGHEQYFGPGTRLTVT.

V gene TRBV6-5 combines with J gene TRBJ2-1, with TRBD2 identical over 10 bases. Trimming cost V 6 bases and J 0 bases; bases outside gene matches: 8. From germline, CDR1 is MNHEY and CDR2 SVGAGI. CDR3 length: 17 residues. CDR3 DNA sequence: TGTGCCAGCAGACGGTCCGGGACTAGCGCCTCCTACAATGAGCAGTTCTTC. As protein: CASRRSGTSASYNEQFF.

Concerning this clonotype: At one of its ends the junction is not consistent with the germline gene, which may arise from a read error. The rearrangement uses TRBV29-1 and TRBJ2-5; possibly TRBD2 for D (7 bases). The CDR3 has 16 amino acids. Germline loops: CDR1 SQVTM, CDR2 ANQGSEA. CDR3 bases: TGCGGCGTCTCTTGGGGGGGGGCCGCTAAGGTGGAGATCCAGCACTTC. It encodes CGVSWGGAAKVEIQHF. Full variable domain (rest looked up from reference TRBV29-1 and TRBJ2-5): SAVISQKPSRDICQRGTSLTIQCQVDSQVTMMFWYRQQPGQSLTLIATANQGSEATYESGFVIDKFPISRPNLTFSTLTVSNMSPEDSSIYLCGVSWGGAAKVEIQHFGPGTRLLVL.

This clonotype was picked up many times. The rearrangement uses TRBV29-1 and TRBJ2-5; either TRBD1 or TRBD2 may fit D (5 bases each). The CDR3 is 14 amino acids. Germline loops: CDR1 SQVTM, CDR2 ANQGSEA. Trimming pared 1 base from V and 2 bases from J, leaving 11 bases between. The CDR3 reads CSVEAGAAQETQYF. CDR3 DNA: TGCAGCGTTGAAGCCGGGGCAGCGCAAGAGACCCAGTACTTC.

This clonotype has just a few counts. As the CDR3 is not closed by the conserved phenylalanine or tryptophan, this likely results from a read error. The DNA is omitted, as the CDR3 cannot be located on it reliably, and the CDR3 follows TCRdb's listing. The genes are TRBV11-2 and TRBJ2-7; whether TRBD1, the table's D call, matches the DNA was not checked. The CDR3 has 14 amino acids, counting both end residues. CDR1 SGHAT and CDR2 FQNNGV come from the germline V gene. The CDR3 is CASSSAGTEYERYL.

This chain joins TRBV7-9 and TRBJ2-5; 9 nucleotides line up with TRBD1. V was pared by 5 bases and J by 7 bases, with 8 bases of the junction left unmatched. The length of the CDR3 is 14 residues. Germline CDR1 SEHNR, CDR2 FQNEAQ (reference sequence). The CDR3 DNA follows: TGTGCCAGCAGCAGTATACAGGGGGCAGGGACCCAGTACTTC. This codes for CASSSIQGAGTQYF.